The clone carrying this TCR beta chain was found many times. Its antigen is unidentified. TCRdb re-analysed the reads in MiXCR, keeping a single row per CDR3 protein. The sample has some 800,000 distinct CDR3 sequences, 25% to 30% seen once. Trimming cost V 3 bases and J 3 bases, with 12 bases left between them. This CDR3 has 15 residues. From germline, CDR1 is SGHVS and CDR2 FNYEAQ. This specimen belongs to a study of T cell repertoires in cytomegalovirus infection. Turning to the study itself: As its CMV epitopes, the study selected recently identified HLA-C-restricted and well-studied HLA-B-restricted targets. Indications of both CMV infection and matching HLA type were provided by public TCR beta signatures.

Study-wide results and limits: Clonotype analysis showed dominance of the ex vivo response by HLA-C-restricted CMV-specific TCR beta clonotypes. The study identified carriers of CMV plus the relevant HLA from cumulative public TCR beta family frequency.

The clonotype originates from a human donor in good health (CMV status not recorded). Some clones in this sample may be carry-over from other donors' samples. The sequenced sample was cultured CD8+ T cells from PBMCs, obtained from culture after CMV antigen stimulation. The rearrangement uses TRBV7-6 and TRBJ2-1; possible D gene TRBD1, 6 bases. This CDR3 is CASSFRDNLYNEQFF. The CDR3 nucleotides are TGTGCCAGCAGCTTCCGGGACAACCTCTACAATGAGCAGTTCTTC.